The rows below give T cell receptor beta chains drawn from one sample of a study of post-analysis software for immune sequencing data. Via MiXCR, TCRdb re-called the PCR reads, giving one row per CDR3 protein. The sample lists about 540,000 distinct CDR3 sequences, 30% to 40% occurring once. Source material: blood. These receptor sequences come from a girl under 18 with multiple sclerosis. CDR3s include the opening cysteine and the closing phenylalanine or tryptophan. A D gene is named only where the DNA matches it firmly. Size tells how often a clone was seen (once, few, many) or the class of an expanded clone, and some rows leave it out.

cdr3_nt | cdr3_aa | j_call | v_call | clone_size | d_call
TGCGCCAGCAGCCAAGTCCCAGGGACAGCAAGCGAGCAGTACTTC | CASSQVPGTASEQYF | TRBJ2-7 | TRBV4-1 | many | TRBD1
TGCAGTGCTAGAGTAACTGACAATGAGCAGTTCTTT | CSARVTDNEQFF | TRBJ2-1 | TRBV20-1 | NA | NA
TGTGCCAGCTACAGGACGGAGACCCAGTACTTC | CASYRTETQYF | TRBJ2-5 | TRBV2 | NA | NA
TGTGCCAGCAGCTTAGAGATGGACAGGGTCCAAGAGACCCAGTACTTC | CASSLEMDRVQETQYF | TRBJ2-5 | TRBV7-6 | NA | TRBD1
TGCGCCAGCAGCTTTGACAGGCCTTCCTACAATGAGCAGTTCTTC | CASSFDRPSYNEQFF | TRBJ2-1 | TRBV5-1 | NA | NA
TGTGCCAGCAGCTCAGTGGGGGGGAATGGCTACACCTTC | CASSSVGGNGYTF | TRBJ1-2 | TRBV12-3/TRBV12-4 | NA | NA
TGTGCCAGCAGTTACTCAGGAGGGGGAGGCACTGAAGCTTTCTTT | CASSYSGGGGTEAFF | TRBJ1-1 | TRBV6-6 | NA | NA
TGTGCCAGCAGCCCTGGCTATGCAGCAACCTACGAGCAGTACTTC | CASSPGYAATYEQYF | TRBJ2-7 | TRBV14 | NA | NA
TGTGCCAGCACCCAGGGGTACAATGAGCAGTTCTTC | CASTQGYNEQFF | TRBJ2-1 | TRBV6-1 | NA | NA
TGTGCCAGCAGTTTAGCGCAAGGCAGGGAGAGTAAAGCTTTCTTT | CASSLAQGRESKAFF | TRBJ1-1 | TRBV12-3/TRBV12-4 | few | NA
TGTGCCAGCATGTTACCAGATACGCAGTATTTT | CASMLPDTQYF | TRBJ2-3 | TRBV12-3/TRBV12-4 | NA | NA
TGTGCCAGCAGTTTACCTACCACAGATACGCAGTATTTT | CASSLPTTDTQYF | TRBJ2-3 | TRBV12-3/TRBV12-4 | few | NA
TGTGCCAGCAGCGTAGCAGCGGGGGGCGCAGATACGCAGTATTTT | CASSVAAGGADTQYF | TRBJ2-3 | TRBV9 | NA | TRBD2
TGTGCCATCAGCGTTGGGGAGAACACCGGGGAGCTGTTTTTT | CAISVGENTGELFF | TRBJ2-2 | TRBV10-3 | few | NA
TGTGCCAGCAGTTACCCCGTGGGGGGCACGCAGTATTTT | CASSYPVGGTQYF | TRBJ2-3 | TRBV6-2/TRBV6-3 | NA | NA
TGCAGTGGGGGGGGCCTAACCGTCACAGATACGCAGTATTTT | CSGGGLTVTDTQYF | TRBJ2-3 | TRBV20-1 | few | NA
TGTGCCAGTAGTACCTCGGCAGGGGGCGGTCAGAACATTCAGTACTTC | CASSTSAGGGQNIQYF | TRBJ2-4 | TRBV19 | few | TRBD1
TGTGCCATCAGTTCCAGGACAGGGAGCTCCTACAATGAGCAGTTCTTC | CAISSRTGSSYNEQFF | TRBJ2-1 | TRBV10-3 | many | TRBD1
TGTGCCAGCAGTTACTCGGGGGTTGGGGAGCAGTACTTC | CASSYSGVGEQYF | TRBJ2-7 | TRBV6-6 | few | NA
TGTGCCAGCAGCCAAGTCCAGCTAGCGAGCTCCTACAATGAGCAGTTCTTC | CASSQVQLASSYNEQFF | TRBJ2-1 | TRBV3-1 | NA | NA
TGTGCCAGCAGGATTTTCGGAAGCGCTCCCAATGGCTACACCTTC | CASRIFGSAPNGYTF | TRBJ1-2 | TRBV7-8 | few | NA
TGTGCCAGCAGCCTAACGGGGCAGAGCACAGATACGCAGTATTTT | CASSLTGQSTDTQYF | TRBJ2-3 | TRBV7-8 | NA | NA
TGCAGTGCTCAGACTGGAGCGGTACAAGAGACCCAGTACTTC | CSAQTGAVQETQYF | TRBJ2-5 | TRBV20-1 | NA | NA
TGCGCCAGCAGCGACGGACTAGCGAGATCCTACGAGCAGTACTTC | CASSDGLARSYEQYF | TRBJ2-7 | TRBV4-1 | NA | TRBD2
TGTGCCACCAGTGCTACCGGGACAGCTCTTTACGAGCAGTACTTC | CATSATGTALYEQYF | TRBJ2-7 | TRBV24-1 | few | TRBD1
TGCGCCAGCAGCCAAGGTGGTTGGGGGGCAGATACGCAGTATTTT | CASSQGGWGADTQYF | TRBJ2-3 | TRBV4-1 | few | NA
TGTGCCAGCAGCTTCGGTCCCGGGACGTCGGAAAGCTACGAGCAGTACTTC | CASSFGPGTSESYEQYF | TRBJ2-7 | TRBV7-4 | NA | NA
TGTGCCAGCAGCCCGAGCGGGAGTCAATTCCGGAGGGGGCAGTTCTTC | CASSPSGSQFRRGQFF | TRBJ2-1 | TRBV7-3 | few | TRBD2
TGCAGTGCTAGAGATGGGGGACAGGGGATTAGCAATCAGCCCCAGCATTTT | CSARDGGQGISNQPQHF | TRBJ1-5 | TRBV20-1 | NA | TRBD1
TGCAGTGCTAGAGTCTTAGGGGGCGCATATGGCTACACCTTC | CSARVLGGAYGYTF | TRBJ1-2 | TRBV20-1 | few | TRBD1
TGTGCCAGCAGTTCGGGGACTTTGGGGCCCTACAATGAGCAGTACTTC | CASSSGTLGPYNEQYF | TRBJ2-7 | TRBV6-5 | NA | NA